Listed below are T cell receptor beta chains from one sample, sequenced in a study of blood T cells in healthy people across ages. TCRdb recomputed calls from the 5' RACE reads with MiXCR, one row per CDR3 protein. In the table there are 700,000 or so distinct CDR3 sequences, roughly 43% of which are singletons. The sample comprised blood. Every receptor here comes from a man at least 80 years old in good health. Each CDR3 is given with its conserved first and last residue. The D gene is left open where the match is weak. Clone sizes are given selectively: once, few, many, or a class where the clone is expanded.

V,size,J,D,DNA,CDR3
TRBV6-2/TRBV6-3,NA,TRBJ1-5,TRBD1,TGTGCCAGCAGGGGACAGGGTACAAATCAGCCCCAGCATTTT,CASRGQGTNQPQHF
TRBV6-2/TRBV6-3,few,TRBJ2-5,TRBD2,TGTGCCAGCACCCGAGGGGCTAGCGGAAACAATGAGCAGTACTTC,CASTRGASGNNEQYF
TRBV7-2,NA,TRBJ2-5,TRBD2,TGTGCCAGCAGCAGTGATAGCGGGAGACAAGAGACCCAGTACTTC,CASSSDSGRQETQYF
TRBV27,few,TRBJ1-2,NA,TGTGCCAGCAGTTTGGGGCGGACGGCACATGGCTACACCTTC,CASSLGRTAHGYTF
TRBV5-6,NA,TRBJ2-7,TRBD1,TGTGCCAGCAGCTTGCTGCACACCAGACAGGGGAACGACGAGCAGTACTTC,CASSLLHTRQGNDEQYF
TRBV7-9,NA,TRBJ2-1,NA,TGTGCCAGCAGCCTATCCCCGGTCGGGTCGGCTGAGCAGTTCTTC,CASSLSPVGSAEQFF
TRBV7-2,NA,TRBJ1-2,TRBD1,TGTGCCAGCAGGGATGGGACAGCCGGTGGCTACACCTTC,CASRDGTAGGYTF
TRBV6-5,NA,TRBJ2-3,NA,TGTGCCAGTCAGGGCCGGGCAGATACGCAGTATTTT,CASQGRADTQYF
TRBV11-2,NA,TRBJ1-4,TRBD1,TGTGCCAGCAGCTTGGTGGACAGGGATAATGAAAAACTGTTTTTT,CASSLVDRDNEKLFF
TRBV6-2/TRBV6-3,few,TRBJ2-3,NA,TGTGCCAGCAGAGGGCGGAGTACGCAGTATTTT,CASRGRSTQYF